This TCR beta chain is drawn from a study of shared clonotypes between healthy human individuals. The wider study: A donor's plate count was three for CD4 naive and three for CD4 memory; CD8 naive had two and CD8 memory one.

As defined, naive CD8 cells were CD45RO-negative and positively selected for CCR7, with terminally differentiated effector memory CD45RA+ cells excluded. Clones were read by immunoSEQ multiplex PCR, and TCRdb kept only the in-frame ones, dropping some. The sample includes some 2,100,000 clones, approximately 94% of them seen just once. In the case of this clone: Its antigen remains unidentified.

The CDR3 spans 14 residues. Germline assignment: CDR1 MDHEN and CDR2 SYDVKM. After removal of 7 bases from V and 5 bases from J, the junction contained 11 bases not matched to a gene. Study-wide results and limits: Clonotype sharing across four donors was observed for around 4.5% of naive CD4 clonotypes. What limited the represented genetic and exposure-history diversity was the small number of donors. Unshared clonotypes carried lower generation probabilities than those common to all four donors.

The sequenced material came from naive CD8+ T cells from PBMCs. The rearrangement links TRBV28 to TRBJ2-7, with 7 bases lining up with TRBD2. This sequence originates from a man in his late teens or twenties in good health. Some clones in this sample may be carry-over from other donors' samples. CDR3 in amino acids: CASTKTSVWDEQYF. In nucleotides, the CDR3 is TGTGCCAGCACCAAAACTAGCGTCTGGGACGAGCAGTACTTC. The full variable domain, its missing parts supplied by reference TRBV28 and TRBJ2-7, is DVKVTQSSRYLVKRTGEKVFLECVQDMDHENMFWYRQDPGLGLRLIYFSYDVKMKEKGDIPEGYSVSREKKERFSLILESASTNQTSMYLCASTKTSVWDEQYFGPGTRLTVT.